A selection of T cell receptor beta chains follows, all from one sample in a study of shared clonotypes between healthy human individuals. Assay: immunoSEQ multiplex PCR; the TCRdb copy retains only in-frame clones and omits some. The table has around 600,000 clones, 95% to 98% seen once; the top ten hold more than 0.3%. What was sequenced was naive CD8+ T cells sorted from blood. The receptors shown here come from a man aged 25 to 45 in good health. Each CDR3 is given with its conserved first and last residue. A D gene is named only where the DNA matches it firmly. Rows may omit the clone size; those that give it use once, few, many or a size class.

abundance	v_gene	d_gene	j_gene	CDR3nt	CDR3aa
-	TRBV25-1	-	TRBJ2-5	TGTGCCAGCAGTGGTGTGTACCAAGAGACCCAGTACTTC	CASSGVYQETQYF
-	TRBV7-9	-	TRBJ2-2	TGTGCCAGCAGCCCCCAAGGAACTAAGGACACCGGGGAGCTGTTTTTT	CASSPQGTKDTGELFF
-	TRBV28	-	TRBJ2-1	TGTGCCAGCAGTACTATGGTGCGGGGACCAACCTACAATGAGCAGTTCTTC	CASSTMVRGPTYNEQFF
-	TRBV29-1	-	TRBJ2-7	TGCAGCGTTCCGTTAGCGGACACCTACGAGCAGTACTTC	CSVPLADTYEQYF
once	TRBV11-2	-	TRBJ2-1	TGTGCCAGCAGCTTAGTTGATTGGGGGGTCATCAACAATGAGCAGTTCTTC	CASSLVDWGVINNEQFF
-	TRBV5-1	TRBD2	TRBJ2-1	TGCGCCAGCAGCTTCCCGGGGGAGGGAAACGGCTACAATGAGCAGTTCTTC	CASSFPGEGNGYNEQFF
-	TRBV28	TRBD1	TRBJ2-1	TGTGCCAGCAGTTTAGACCCCCCGGGGGGACAGGGTGGTAATGAGCAGTTCTTC	CASSLDPPGGQGGNEQFF
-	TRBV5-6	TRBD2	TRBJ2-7	TGTGCCAGCAGCACGGGACTAGCCAGCTACGAGCAGTACTTC	CASSTGLASYEQYF
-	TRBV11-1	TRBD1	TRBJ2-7	TGTGCCAGCAGCCCCTACAGGGGGCGAAAGGACGAGCAGTACTTC	CASSPYRGRKDEQYF
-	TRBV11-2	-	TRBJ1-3	TGTGCCAGCAGCTTAGTTCTAAGTGGAAACACCATATATTTT	CASSLVLSGNTIYF
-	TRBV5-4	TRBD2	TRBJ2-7	TGTGCCAGCAGCGGACTAGACTCCTACGAGCAGTACTTC	CASSGLDSYEQYF